One sample yielded the 15 T cell receptor beta chains listed below, sequenced in a study of beta chain features in type 1 diabetes. TCRB transcripts that were expressed got sequenced, as all of the isolated RNA had been reverse transcribed. Some clones are missing from TCRdb's copy, which holds only in-frame ones; the method was immunoSEQ multiplex PCR. Altogether 330,000 or so clones are present, about 19% being singletons, with the ten largest covering around 0.044%. Sequences were obtained from naive CD4+ T cells from blood. The receptors stem from a woman aged 18-30 years in good health.

Here the CDR3 reads CASSPSGYEQYF. The CDR3, as DNA: TGTGCCAGCAGCCCATCGGGATACGAGCAGTACTTC. V gene TRBV9 combines with J gene TRBJ2-7, with D maybe TRBD2 (5 bases). CDR3 length equals 12 residues. Trimming pared 4 bases from V and 4 bases from J, leaving 9 bases between. Looked up from germline, CDR1 is SGDLS and CDR2 is YYNGEE.

V gene TRBV30 combines with J gene TRBJ1-5, with 8 nucleotides matching TRBD1. The ends lost 2 bases at V and 7 bases at J; junction bases unmatched: 16. Germline V lookup: CDR1 GTSNPN, CDR2 SVGIG (reference sequence). The length of the CDR3 is 17 residues. The CDR3 loop is CAWSQAGGARGNQPQHF. In DNA form, the CDR3 reads TGTGCCTGGAGTCAGGCAGGGGGCGCGAGGGGGAACCAGCCCCAGCATTTT.

This clone showed up just a few times. The chain joins TRBV9 to TRBJ2-2; 10 bases agree with TRBD1. The CDR3 is made up of 16 amino acids. With 3 bases clipped from V and 3 bases from J, the junction kept 5 bases outside the gene matches. Per the germline V gene, CDR1 is SGDLS and CDR2 is YYNGEE. CDR3 nucleotides: TGTGCCAGCAGCGCCCGACAGGGGGCCGACACCGGGGAGCTGTTTTTT. It is translated as CASSARQGADTGELFF.

The chain couples TRBV18 to TRBJ1-6; D remains unclear. This CDR3 region has 16 residues. V lost 2 bases, J lost 5 bases, and 13 bases lay in between. Germline CDR1 KGHSH, CDR2 LQKENI. CDR3 bases: TGTGCCAGCTCACCAACGCTCTCCGGGGATAATTCACCCCTCCACTTT. Translated, it gives CASSPTLSGDNSPLHF.

This clone was observed a handful of times. The chain couples TRBV2 to TRBJ2-5; D is possibly TRBD1 (6 bases). The CDR3 has 14 residues. The V and J ends lost 7 bases and 1 base respectively, with 13 bases between them. Germline values: CDR1 SNHLY, CDR2 FYNNEI. CDR3 sequence (DNA): TGTGCCAGCATTCTTCAGGGGTCCCAAGAGACCCAGTACTTC. Its translation: CASILQGSQETQYF.

The chain recombines TRBV5-4 with TRBJ2-3, with 7 nucleotides matching TRBD2. The germline CDR1 and CDR2 sequences are SGHNT and YYREEE (reference sequence). The length of the CDR3 is 15 residues. With 5 bases clipped from V and 2 bases from J, the junction kept 8 bases outside the gene matches. This CDR3 reads CASSLVAGPTDTQYF. The CDR3 nucleotides are TGTGCCAGCAGTTTAGTAGCGGGCCCCACAGATACGCAGTATTTT.

This chain links TRBV30 with TRBJ1-2; TRBD1 might be the D (5 bases). The length of the CDR3 is 13 residues. Germline V gene lookup returns CDR1 GTSNPN and CDR2 SVGIG (reference sequence). V lost 2 bases and J lost 6, with 13 bases in between. CDR3 DNA: TGTGCCTGGAGTACTCAGGGAACGAATGGCTACACCTTC. It specifies CAWSTQGTNGYTF.

The genes are TRBV5-6 and TRBJ2-5; the D is unclear. Trimming left V 3 bases short and J 8 bases short, with 8 bases between. The CDR3 is 11 residues long. Germline V gene data show CDR1 as SGHDT and CDR2 as YYEEEE. The CDR3 coding sequence is TGTGCCAGCAGCTCGGAGCGAACCCAGTACTTC. As protein: CASSSERTQYF.

The chain combines TRBV6-5 with TRBJ2-1; 7 bases are shared with TRBD1. With V trimmed by 10 bases and J by 0 bases, 6 bases remained unmatched. This CDR3 has 14 amino acids. From germline, CDR1 is MNHEY and CDR2 SVGAGI. The CDR3 DNA is TGTGCCACCGGACAGGCTAGCTCCTACAATGAGCAGTTCTTC. Protein product: CATGQASSYNEQFF.

This chain connects TRBV5-1 to TRBJ2-1; TRBD1 matches 10 bases. V was pared by 2 bases and J by 4 bases, with 3 bases of the junction left unmatched. Germline loops: CDR1 SGHRS, CDR2 YFSETQ. The CDR3 runs to 15 residues. The CDR3 bases are TGCGCCAGCAGCTTCGACAGGGGGCATTACAATGAGCAGTTCTTC. This translates into CASSFDRGHYNEQFF.

The rearrangement uses TRBV5-1 and TRBJ1-2, with D uncertain. This CDR3 spans 13 amino acids. Trimming removed 6 bases at V and 3 bases at J, with 12 bases between. Germline V CDR1 and CDR2: SGHRS, YFSETQ. Written as DNA, the CDR3 is TGCGCCAGCACGTTGCTGGGAGACTATGGCTACACCTTC. Its protein is CASTLLGDYGYTF.

This clone has a handful of counts. V is TRBV6-6 and J is TRBJ1-1, with 8 bases fitting TRBD1. This CDR3 contains 15 residues. CDR1 and CDR2 from the germline V gene are MNHNY and SVGAGI (reference sequence). V shed 6 bases and J 4 bases; nucleotides not matched to a gene: 10. For the CDR3, the DNA is TGTGCCAGCAGGCGCCATGGACAGGGTCCCACTGAAGCTTTCTTT. It codes for CASRRHGQGPTEAFF.

The genes are TRBV6-1 and TRBJ1-6, with TRBD1 matching 7 bases. Looked up from germline, CDR1 is MNHNS and CDR2 is SASEGT. V dropped 4 bases and J dropped 1; count of bases not matched to a gene: 1. The CDR3 extends over 15 amino acids. In nucleotides, the CDR3 is TGTGCCAGCAGTGGACAGGGATCCTATAATTCACCCCTCCACTTT. The encoded protein is CASSGQGSYNSPLHF.

This clone was counted between two and nine times. The chain carries TRBV7-2 and TRBJ1-2, with D perhaps TRBD1 (6 bases). The CDR3 length is 13 residues. Trimming took 5 bases from V and 2 from J, leaving 9 bases between them. CDR1 and CDR2 from the germline V gene are SGHTA and FQGNSA. The DNA for the CDR3 is TGTGCCAGCAGCCAAGGGGGAAACTATGGCTACACCTTC. Residues: CASSQGGNYGYTF.

A few counts support this clone. The chain joins TRBV5-1 to TRBJ2-7, with D perhaps TRBD1 (5 bases). Trimming removed 1 base at V and 2 bases at J, with 7 bases between. Germline CDR1 SGHRS, CDR2 YFSETQ. The CDR3 loop spans 13 amino acids. CDR3 bases: TGCGCCAGCAGCTTGCTGACAGCCTACGAGCAGTACTTC. Residues: CASSLLTAYEQYF.